Following are 30 T cell receptor beta chains from one sample sequenced in a study of blood T cell repertoires in COVID-19. TCRdb keeps only in-frame clones here, not all; method: immunoSEQ multiplex PCR. The data hold around 160,000 clones, with around 90% observed a single time. Specimen: peripheral blood. The source of these receptors is a man aged 18 to 35 with acute or convalescent COVID-19.

This chain joins TRBV27 and TRBJ1-6; 8 bases align to TRBD1. The CDR3 loop spans 16 amino acids. Per the germline V gene, CDR1 is MNHEY and CDR2 is SMNVEV (reference sequence). V was pared by 5 bases and J by 6 bases, with 9 bases of the junction left unmatched. The CDR3: CASSRGRGLGNSPLHF. The CDR3 DNA sequence: TGTGCCAGCAGTAGGGGCAGGGGGCTGGGTAATTCACCCCTCCACTTT.

The chain employs TRBV18 and TRBJ2-2; no definite D call. Germline CDR1 and CDR2: KGHSH and LQKENI. CDR3 size: 15 residues. V was shortened by 2 bases and J by 5 bases, with 12 bases between the two germline ends. The CDR3 DNA reads TGTGCCAGCTCACCAAAAGACGGCAGGACCGGGGAGCTGTTTTTT. It encodes CASSPKDGRTGELFF.

The rearrangement uses TRBV2 and TRBJ1-5; possible D gene TRBD1, 6 bases. V lost 3 bases to trimming and J lost 0 bases, with 12 bases between them. This CDR3 comprises 16 residues. Germline loops: CDR1 SNHLY, CDR2 FYNNEI. The CDR3 here is CASSDRGGGSNQPQHF. CDR3 nucleotide sequence: TGTGCCAGCAGTGACCGTGGGGGCGGTAGCAATCAGCCCCAGCATTTT.

The genes are TRBV7-9 and TRBJ1-2, with 10 bases that match TRBD1. This CDR3 region has 16 residues. The germline CDR1 and CDR2 sequences are SEHNR and FQNEAQ (reference sequence). V dropped 6 bases and J dropped 6; count of bases not matched to a gene: 13. The CDR3 sequence: CASREGFRDRGDGYTF. CDR3 in DNA: TGTGCCAGCAGGGAGGGATTCCGGGACAGGGGCGATGGCTACACCTTC.

The chain employs TRBV2 and TRBJ1-2; 7 nucleotides agree with TRBD1. This CDR3 comprises 13 residues. CDR1 is SNHLY and CDR2 is FYNNEI in the germline V gene. V dropped 6 bases and J dropped 4; count of bases not matched to a gene: 5. CDR3 nucleotides: TGTGCCAGCAGCCCGGGACAGCTCTATGGCTACACCTTC. Translation gives CASSPGQLYGYTF.

This clone has just a few counts. This chain uses TRBV14 with TRBJ2-6, with 8 bases that match TRBD1. Unmatched junction bases numbered 1, after V lost 0 bases and J lost 3 bases. The length of the CDR3 is 16 residues. The germline gives CDR1 SGHDN, CDR2 FVKESK. CDR3 bases: TGTGCCAGCAGCCAAGATGGGACAGGTGGGGCCAACGTCCTGACTTTC. Amino acid sequence: CASSQDGTGGANVLTF. The variable domain in full, completed from reference TRBV14 and TRBJ2-6, reads EAGVTQFPSHSVIEKGQTVTLRCDPISGHDNLYWYRRVMGKEIKFLLHFVKESKQDESGMPNNRFLAERTGGTYSTLKVQPAELEDSGVYFCASSQDGTGGANVLTFGAGSRLTVL.

This chain joins TRBV7-8 and TRBJ1-5; D gene uncertain. The CDR3 runs to 18 residues. Germline loops: CDR1 SGHVS, CDR2 FQNEAQ. V was clipped by 5 bases and J by 0 bases, with 20 bases between them. CDR3 region: CASSRYGKGRYSNQPQHF. The CDR3 DNA sequence: TGTGCCAGCAGCCGGTACGGGAAGGGAAGGTATAGCAATCAGCCCCAGCATTTT.

The chain joins TRBV5-1 to TRBJ2-1; 10 bases fit TRBD2. The V gene end was trimmed by 1 base and the J gene end by 9 bases; junction bases not matched to a gene: 7. CDR3 length: 15 amino acids. From germline, CDR1 is SGHRS and CDR2 YFSETQ. The DNA for the CDR3 is TGCGCCAGCAGCTTGACCCTAGCGGGAGTAAGTGAGCAGTTCTTC. It encodes CASSLTLAGVSEQFF.

V usage is TRBV2 and J usage is TRBJ2-1; D not certain. Trimming shortened V by 5 bases and J by 0 bases, and 8 bases separated the two germline ends. The CDR3 consists of 14 residues. From germline, CDR1 is SNHLY and CDR2 FYNNEI. This CDR3 is CASSPQSSYNEQFF. The CDR3 DNA reads as TGTGCCAGCAGTCCACAGAGCTCCTACAATGAGCAGTTCTTC.

The CDR3 loop is CASSSFYGYTF. CDR3 in DNA: TGTGCCAGCAGTTCGTTCTATGGCTACACCTTC. This chain joins TRBV12-3 or TRBV12-4 and TRBJ1-2; no definite D call. Trimming took off 4 bases at V and 4 bases at J, with 4 bases between the two ends. The CDR3 is made up of 11 amino acids.

The V call is TRBV28, the J call TRBJ1-5, with D unresolved. Germline V lookup: CDR1 MDHEN, CDR2 SYDVKM. The CDR3 has 16 residues. V lost 6 bases, J lost 1 base, and 16 bases lay in between. CDR3 amino acids: CASSQRVGGSNQPQHF. The CDR3 DNA reads as TGTGCCAGCAGCCAGCGAGTGGGAGGGAGCAATCAGCCCCAGCATTTT.

The chain combines TRBV7-6 with TRBJ2-3; 9 bases agree with TRBD2. V trimming: 0 bases; J trimming: 5 bases; junction bases outside the gene matches: 9. The germline V gene encodes CDR1 SGHVS and CDR2 FNYEAQ. This CDR3 comprises 17 residues. The CDR3 is CASSLAAVAGGRDTQYF. The CDR3 DNA follows: TGTGCCAGCAGCTTAGCGGCGGTGGCGGGGGGGCGAGATACGCAGTATTTT.

The chain employs TRBV6-6 and TRBJ1-1; the match to TRBD1 covers 7 bases. Germline V lookup: CDR1 MNHNY, CDR2 SVGAGI (reference sequence). The ends lost 3 bases at V and 1 base at J; junction bases unmatched: 8. The CDR3 has 16 residues. The CDR3 protein is CASSYGGTAENTEAFF. The CDR3 nucleotides read TGTGCCAGCAGTTATGGCGGGACAGCCGAGAACACTGAAGCTTTCTTT.

V is TRBV11-3 and J is TRBJ1-1; D not certain. The germline V and J ends were trimmed by 8 bases and 6 bases, with 4 bases remaining between them. The CDR3 is made up of 9 amino acids. The germline V gene has CDR1 SGHNT and CDR2 YENEEA. The CDR3 loop reads CASVSEAFF. For the CDR3, the DNA is TGTGCCAGCGTATCTGAAGCTTTCTTT.

The V and J genes are TRBV15 and TRBJ1-3; D remains unclear. Trimming pared 3 bases from V and 3 bases from J, leaving 12 bases between. This CDR3 spans 15 amino acids. Germline loops: CDR1 LNHNV, CDR2 YYDKDF (reference sequence). The CDR3 is CATSSFRSGGNTIYF. CDR3 nucleotide sequence: TGTGCCACCAGCAGTTTCCGGTCGGGTGGAAACACCATATATTTT. Together with reference TRBV15 and TRBJ1-3, the CDR3 gives the full variable domain: DAMVIQNPRYQVTQFGKPVTLSCSQTLNHNVMYWYQQKSSQAPKLLFHYYDKDFNNEADTPDNFQSRRPNTSFCFLDIRSPGLGDTAMYLCATSSFRSGGNTIYFGEGSWLTVV.

This chain links TRBV3-1 (or the pseudogene TRBV3-2) with TRBJ1-1; TRBD1 matches 7 bases. Per the germline V gene, CDR1 is LGHDT and CDR2 is YNNKEL (reference sequence). Trimming took 4 bases from V and 6 from J; bases not matched to a gene: 14. This CDR3 comprises 16 residues. The CDR3 coding sequence is TGTGCCAGCAGCCTTTTGACCCGGACAGGAGTCCCTGAAGCTTTCTTT. This gives the protein CASSLLTRTGVPEAFF.

The gene calls are TRBV5-1 and TRBJ1-6, with 7 positions matching TRBD1. Trimming cost V 1 base and J 10 bases; bases outside gene matches: 5. The germline V gene encodes CDR1 SGHRS and CDR2 YFSETQ. The CDR3 runs 14 residues. CDR3 amino acids: CASSLQGVGSPLHF. The DNA of the CDR3 is TGCGCCAGCAGCTTGCAGGGGGTTGGATCACCCCTCCACTTT.

The V call is TRBV5-1, the J call TRBJ2-5; 8 bases are a match to TRBD2. J was trimmed by 2 bases and V by 1 base; bases with no gene match: 4. This CDR3 contains 15 residues. The germline V gene has CDR1 SGHRS and CDR2 YFSETQ. This CDR3 is CASSLLGLAQETQYF. CDR3 DNA: TGCGCCAGCAGCTTGTTAGGACTAGCTCAAGAGACCCAGTACTTC.

The V call is TRBV3-1 (or the pseudogene TRBV3-2), the J call TRBJ2-1, with D perhaps matching TRBD2 (6 bases). This CDR3 region has 13 residues. Deletions cut 1 base from V and 9 bases from J, with 10 bases between. Looked up from germline, CDR1 is LGHDT and CDR2 is YNNKEL (reference sequence). CDR3 bases: TGTGCCAGCAGCCAAGTAGGAGGGCTTGAGCAGTTCTTC. Its translation: CASSQVGGLEQFF.

The chain is built from TRBV12-3 or TRBV12-4 and TRBJ1-2; D may be TRBD1 (5 bases). Between the trimmed V and J ends, which lost 6 bases and 0 bases, there was a span of 8 bases. The CDR3 loop spans 13 amino acids. CDR3 nucleotides: TGTGCCAGCAGAGAGACAGCTAACTATGGCTACACCTTC. Translated: CASRETANYGYTF.

The chain is built from TRBV30 and TRBJ1-1; no reliable D call. Germline CDR1 reads GTSNPN; CDR2 reads SVGIG (reference sequence). The CDR3 loop spans 12 amino acids. V lost 2 bases, J lost 1 base, and 5 bases lay in between. The CDR3, as DNA: TGTGCCTGGAGTCCCAGGAACACTGAAGCTTTCTTT. As protein: CAWSPRNTEAFF.

This chain links TRBV10-2 with TRBJ2-7; 11 bases are a match to TRBD1. V trimming: 2 bases; J trimming: 7 bases; junction bases outside the gene matches: 4. The CDR3 contains 14 residues. The V gene's germline CDR1 is WSHSY and CDR2 SAAADI. Written as DNA, the CDR3 is TGCGCCAGCAGTGAGAGGGACAGGGGGAGGGAGCAGTACTTC. Its protein is CASSERDRGREQYF.

The chain carries TRBV28 and TRBJ2-2; 8 bases are a match to TRBD1. Germline V lookup: CDR1 MDHEN, CDR2 SYDVKM. The trim removed 5 bases at V and 0 bases at J, leaving 8 bases unmatched. The CDR3 covers 17 residues. Written as DNA, the CDR3 is TGTGCCAGCAGTCCGGACAGGGTATTCGCGAACACCGGGGAGCTGTTTTTT. It yields the protein CASSPDRVFANTGELFF.

Only one count was recorded for this clone. The V and J genes are TRBV11-2 and TRBJ2-7, with 7 bases fitting TRBD2. The CDR3 length is 16 residues. Germline-derived CDR1 and CDR2 are SGHAT and FQNNGV. J was trimmed by 4 bases and V by 0 bases; bases with no gene match: 9. CDR3 sequence reads: CASSLEGLSLSYEQYF. In DNA form, the CDR3 reads TGTGCCAGCAGCTTAGAGGGACTATCACTCTCTTACGAGCAGTACTTC.

The chain has TRBV6-5 and TRBJ1-2, with D uncertain. V was cut by 6 bases and J by 7 bases, with 9 bases left in between. Per the germline V gene, CDR1 is MNHEY and CDR2 is SVGAGI. The CDR3 extends over 11 amino acids. The CDR3 sequence is CASSSGFGYTF. The CDR3 bases are TGTGCCAGCAGCTCCGGGTTTGGCTACACCTTC.

This sequence joins TRBV7-6 and TRBJ1-1, with D possibly being TRBD1 (5 bases). The V end lost 3 bases, the J end lost 5 bases, and 16 bases lay between the germline ends. The CDR3 totals 15 residues. CDR1 is SGHVS, CDR2 FNYEAQ, per germline. CDR3 residues: CASSLGGGSVTEAFF. In DNA, the CDR3 is TGTGCCAGCAGCTTGGGGGGGGGATCGGTGACTGAAGCTTTCTTT. The whole variable domain, remainder taken from reference TRBV7-6 and TRBJ1-1, is GAGVSQSPRYKVTKRGQDVALRCDPISGHVSLYWYRQALGQGPEFLTYFNYEAQQDKSGLPNDRFSAERPEGSISTLTIQRTEQRDSAMYRCASSLGGGSVTEAFFGQGTRLTVV.

The chain links TRBV27 to TRBJ1-1; possible D gene TRBD1, 6 bases. The CDR3 totals 19 residues. Germline V gives CDR1 MNHEY, CDR2 SMNVEV (reference sequence). V lost 5 bases and J lost 3, with 28 bases in between. CDR3 residues: CASSPLGGRASSRDTEAFF. CDR3 DNA sequence: TGTGCCAGCAGTCCACTGGGGGGGCGAGCTTCGAGTCGGGACACTGAAGCTTTCTTT.

This chain uses TRBV30 with TRBJ2-7; no reliable D call. V lost 2 bases and J lost 7, with 18 bases in between. The CDR3 has 14 amino acids. Germline V gene sequence: CDR1 GTSNPN, CDR2 SVGIG (reference sequence). CDR3 loop: CAWSLLGSPKEQYF. CDR3 coding DNA: TGTGCCTGGAGTTTGCTAGGTTCCCCAAAGGAGCAGTACTTC.

V and J are TRBV10-3 and TRBJ1-2; D gene uncertain. Germline V gene lookup returns CDR1 ENHRY and CDR2 SYGVKD. The CDR3 length is 14 residues. Trimming removed 8 bases at V and 4 bases at J, with 17 bases between. CDR3 in DNA: TGTGCCATCGGAGCGATGGAACGTTTCTATGGCTACACCTTC. It encodes CAIGAMERFYGYTF.

The genes are TRBV7-9 and TRBJ1-5; D is uncertain. Germline assignment: CDR1 SEHNR and CDR2 FQNEAQ (reference sequence). The V and J ends lost 2 bases and 2 bases respectively, with 10 bases between them. This CDR3 region has 15 residues. The CDR3, as DNA: TGTGCCAGCAGCTTATATGGAAGCGGCAATCAGCCCCAGCATTTT. This sequence encodes CASSLYGSGNQPQHF.